The TCR beta chain described here comes from a study of T cells in Graves' hyperthyroidism and ophthalmopathy. Each person with ophthalmopathy scored at least 3 on the Clinical Activity Score, reached NOSPECS grade 4 or higher, and had been ill under 3 months. The CDR3 consists of 14 residues. Germline assignment: CDR1 SGHDN and CDR2 FVKESK. The V and J ends lost 1 base and 10 bases respectively, with 14 bases between them. Amplified TCR beta CDR3 regions came from RNA transcripts. The primer set for the first-round RT-PCR of the TCR CDR3 was HTBI. TCRdb fed the multiplex PCR reads into MiXCR, producing one record per CDR3 protein. The sample lists around 300,000 distinct CDR3 sequences, 22% occurring once.

The genes are TRBV14 and TRBJ2-1, with TRBD1 as a possible D gene (6 bases). Sequencing was done on a sample of blood. The sequence was obtained from a man aged 25 to 40 with Graves' ophthalmopathy. The CDR3 DNA reads as TGTGCCAGCAGCCAAGCAGGGGTTACGGGGGAGCAGTTCTTC. This encodes CASSQAGVTGEQFF.